This TCR beta chain is drawn from a study of shared clonotypes between healthy human individuals. Germline-derived CDR1 and CDR2 are MGHRA and YSYEKL. The V gene lost 3 bases and the J gene lost 8 bases, with 19 bases spanning the gap. The CDR3 spans 16 residues. TCRdb keeps only in-frame clones here, not all; method: immunoSEQ multiplex PCR. The sample carries 2 million to 2.5 million clones, around 95% recorded once. The receptor was isolated from a man younger than 30 in good health. The V call is TRBV4-1, the J call TRBJ1-4; TRBD1 might be the D (6 bases). Material: naive CD4+ T cells sorted from blood. Described subset: CD45RA+ positively selected. The CDR3 loop is CASSQHRQDPGEKLFF. CDR3 nucleotides: TGCGCCAGCAGCCAGCACCGACAGGACCCCGGGGAAAAACTGTTTTTT.